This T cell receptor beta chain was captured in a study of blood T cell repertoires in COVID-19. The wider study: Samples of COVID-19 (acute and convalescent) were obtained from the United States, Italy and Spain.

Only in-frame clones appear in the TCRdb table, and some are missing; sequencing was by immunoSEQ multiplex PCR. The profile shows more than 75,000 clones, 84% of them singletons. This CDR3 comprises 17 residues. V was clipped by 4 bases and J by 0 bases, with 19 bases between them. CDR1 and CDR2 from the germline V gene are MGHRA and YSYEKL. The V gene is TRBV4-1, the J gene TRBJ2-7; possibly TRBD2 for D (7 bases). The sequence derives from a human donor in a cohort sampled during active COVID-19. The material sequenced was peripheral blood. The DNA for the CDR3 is TGCGCCAGCAGCCTCAGAGTTGGGGGCGGGAGCTCCTACGAGCAGTACTTC. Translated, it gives CASSLRVGGGSSYEQYF.